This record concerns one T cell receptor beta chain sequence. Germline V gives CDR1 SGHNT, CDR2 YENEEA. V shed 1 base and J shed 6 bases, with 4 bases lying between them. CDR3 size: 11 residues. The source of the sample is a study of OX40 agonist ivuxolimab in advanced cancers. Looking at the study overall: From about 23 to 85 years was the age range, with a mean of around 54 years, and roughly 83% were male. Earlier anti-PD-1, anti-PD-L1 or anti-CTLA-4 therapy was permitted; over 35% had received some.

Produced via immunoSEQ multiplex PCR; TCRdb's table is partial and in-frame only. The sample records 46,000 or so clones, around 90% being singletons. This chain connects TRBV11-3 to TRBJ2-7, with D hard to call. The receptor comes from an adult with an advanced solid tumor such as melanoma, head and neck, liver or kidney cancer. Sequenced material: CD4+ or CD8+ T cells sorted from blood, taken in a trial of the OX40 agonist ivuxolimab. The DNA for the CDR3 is TGTGCCAGCAGCTTAGGGAGCGAGCAGTACTTC. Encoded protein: CASSLGSEQYF.